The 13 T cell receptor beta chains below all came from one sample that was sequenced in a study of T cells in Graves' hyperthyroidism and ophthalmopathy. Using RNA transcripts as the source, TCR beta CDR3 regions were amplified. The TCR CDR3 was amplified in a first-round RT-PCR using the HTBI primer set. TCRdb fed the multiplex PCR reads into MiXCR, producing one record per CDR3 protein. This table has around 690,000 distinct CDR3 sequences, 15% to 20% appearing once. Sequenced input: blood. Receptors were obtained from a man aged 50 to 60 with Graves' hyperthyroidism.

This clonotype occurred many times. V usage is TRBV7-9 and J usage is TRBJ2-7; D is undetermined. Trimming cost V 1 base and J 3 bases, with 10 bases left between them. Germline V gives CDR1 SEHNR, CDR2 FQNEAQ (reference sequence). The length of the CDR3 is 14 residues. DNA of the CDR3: TGTGCCAGCAGCTTAGGGGCGACCTACTACGAGCAGTACTTC. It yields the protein CASSLGATYYEQYF.

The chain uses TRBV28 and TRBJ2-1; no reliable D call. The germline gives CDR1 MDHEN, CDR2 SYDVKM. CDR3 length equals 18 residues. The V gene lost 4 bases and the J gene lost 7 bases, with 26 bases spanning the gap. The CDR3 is CASSYQWLRSPAGNEQFF. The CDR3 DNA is TGTGCCAGCAGTTACCAATGGCTACGGTCACCCGCCGGTAATGAGCAGTTCTTC.

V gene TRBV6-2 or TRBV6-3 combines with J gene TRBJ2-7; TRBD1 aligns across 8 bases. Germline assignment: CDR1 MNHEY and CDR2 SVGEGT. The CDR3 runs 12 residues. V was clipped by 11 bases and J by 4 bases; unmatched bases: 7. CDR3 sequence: CAVDREAYEQYF. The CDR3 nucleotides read TGTGCCGTGGACAGGGAAGCGTACGAGCAGTACTTC.

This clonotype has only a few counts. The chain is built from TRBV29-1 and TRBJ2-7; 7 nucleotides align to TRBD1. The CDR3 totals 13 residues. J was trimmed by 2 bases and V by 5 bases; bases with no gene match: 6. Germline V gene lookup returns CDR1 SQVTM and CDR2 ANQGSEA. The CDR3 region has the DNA TGCAGCGTTTCCGGGACAGAGACCTACGAGCAGTACTTC. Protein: CSVSGTETYEQYF.

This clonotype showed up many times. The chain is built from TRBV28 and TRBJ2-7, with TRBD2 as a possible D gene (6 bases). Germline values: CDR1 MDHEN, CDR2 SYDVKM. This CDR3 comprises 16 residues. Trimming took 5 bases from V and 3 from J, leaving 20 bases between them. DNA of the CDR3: TGTGCCAGCAGTCTAACTCTCGGGACTGAGTACTACGAGCAGTACTTC. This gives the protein CASSLTLGTEYYEQYF. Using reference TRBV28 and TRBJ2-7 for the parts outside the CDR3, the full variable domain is DVKVTQSSRYLVKRTGEKVFLECVQDMDHENMFWYRQDPGLGLRLIYFSYDVKMKEKGDIPEGYSVSREKKERFSLILESASTNQTSMYLCASSLTLGTEYYEQYFGPGTRLTVT.

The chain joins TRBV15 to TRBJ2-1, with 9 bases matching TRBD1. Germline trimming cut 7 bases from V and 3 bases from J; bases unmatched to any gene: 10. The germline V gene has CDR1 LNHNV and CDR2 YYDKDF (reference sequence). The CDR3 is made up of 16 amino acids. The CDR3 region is CATNLPRTGVYNEQFF. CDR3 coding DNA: TGTGCCACCAACCTCCCCCGGACAGGGGTCTACAATGAGCAGTTCTTC.

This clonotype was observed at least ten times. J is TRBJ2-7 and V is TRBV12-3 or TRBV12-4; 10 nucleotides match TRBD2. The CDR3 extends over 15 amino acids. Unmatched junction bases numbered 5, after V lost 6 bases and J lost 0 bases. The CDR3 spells CASSPGTSVSYEQYF. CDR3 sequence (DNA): TGTGCCAGCAGCCCCGGGACTAGCGTCTCCTACGAGCAGTACTTC.

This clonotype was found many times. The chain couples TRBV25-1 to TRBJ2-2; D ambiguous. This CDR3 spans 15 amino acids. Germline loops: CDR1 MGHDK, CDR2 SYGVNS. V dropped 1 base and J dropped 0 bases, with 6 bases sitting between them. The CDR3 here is CASSEWQSNTGELFF. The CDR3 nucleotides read TGTGCCAGCAGTGAATGGCAATCGAACACCGGGGAGCTGTTTTTT. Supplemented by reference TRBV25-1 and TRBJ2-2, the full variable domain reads EADIYQTPRYLVIGTGKKITLECSQTMGHDKMYWYQQDPGMELHLIHYSYGVNSTEKGDLSSESTVSRIRTEHFPLTLESARPSHTSQYLCASSEWQSNTGELFFGEGSRLTVL.

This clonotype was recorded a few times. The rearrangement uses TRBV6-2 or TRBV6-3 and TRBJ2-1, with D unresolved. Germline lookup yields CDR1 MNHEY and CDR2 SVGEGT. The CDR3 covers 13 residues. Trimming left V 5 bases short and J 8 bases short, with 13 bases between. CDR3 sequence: CASSDRPFDEQFF. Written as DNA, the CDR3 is TGTGCCAGCAGTGACCGCCCCTTCGATGAGCAGTTCTTC.

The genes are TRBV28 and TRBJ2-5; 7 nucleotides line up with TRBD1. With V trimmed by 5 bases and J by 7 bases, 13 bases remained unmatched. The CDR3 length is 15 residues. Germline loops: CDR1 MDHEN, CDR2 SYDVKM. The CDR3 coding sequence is TGTGCCAGCAGTCCCGGGGACAGTCAACGGGGGACCCAGTACTTC. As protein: CASSPGDSQRGTQYF.

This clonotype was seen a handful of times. This CDR3 reads CAISDRQFNQPQHF. The CDR3 nucleotides read TGTGCCATCAGTGATCGACAGTTCAATCAGCCCCAGCATTTT. The chain joins TRBV10-3 to TRBJ1-5; D possibly corresponds to TRBD1 (5 bases). This CDR3 contains 14 residues. CDR1 and CDR2 (germline): ENHRY, SYGVKD. Trimming shortened V by 3 bases and J by 3 bases, and 9 bases separated the two germline ends.

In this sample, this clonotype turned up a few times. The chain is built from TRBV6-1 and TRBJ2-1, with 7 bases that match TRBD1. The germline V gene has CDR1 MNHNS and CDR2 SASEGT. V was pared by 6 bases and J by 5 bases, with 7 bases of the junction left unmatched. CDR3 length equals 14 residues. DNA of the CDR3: TGTGCCAGCAGCCTCTCGACAGGGAACAATGAGCAGTTCTTC. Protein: CASSLSTGNNEQFF.

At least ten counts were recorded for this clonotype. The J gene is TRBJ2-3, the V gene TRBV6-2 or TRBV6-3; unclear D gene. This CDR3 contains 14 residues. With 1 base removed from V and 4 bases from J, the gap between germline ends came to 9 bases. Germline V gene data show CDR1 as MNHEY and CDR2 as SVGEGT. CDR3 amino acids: CASSYLVGADTQYF. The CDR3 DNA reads TGTGCCAGCAGTTACTTGGTCGGAGCAGATACGCAGTATTTT.